These T cell receptor beta chains were read from a single sample in a study of T cell changes during pregnancy in multiple sclerosis. This table comes from immunoSEQ multiplex PCR, and its TCRdb copy is limited to in-frame clones, with some not included. The table shows 10,000 or so clones, with nearly 85% occurring only once. Sample: CD8+ T cells from peripheral blood mononuclear cells, taken in the third trimester of pregnancy. Every receptor here comes from a female donor in good health, enrolled as a control in a pregnancy study. CDR3s include the opening cysteine and the closing phenylalanine or tryptophan. D genes are given only for firm matches. A clone size is listed for some rows: how often the clone was seen (once, few, many), or a class if it is expanded.

NA	TRBJ1-1	TRBV19	TRBD1	TGTGCCAGTAGCCCACAGGGGGCATCAACGGACACTGAAGCTTTCTTT	CASSPQGASTDTEAFF
once	TRBJ2-2	TRBV25-1	NA	TGTGCCAGCTCCCCCCAGGGATGGACCGGGGAGCTGTTTTTT	CASSPQGWTGELFF
NA	TRBJ2-7	TRBV5-5	NA	TGTGCCAGCAGGATGGAGGGGGGGGTCGAGCAGTACTTC	CASRMEGGVEQYF
NA	TRBJ1-4	TRBV30	NA	TGTGCCTGGAGTCCGACTAATGAAAAACTGTTTTTT	CAWSPTNEKLFF
NA	TRBJ2-1	TRBV9	TRBD2	TGTGCCAGCAGCGTAGGACTAGCGGGGAGTTACAATGAGCAGTTCTTC	CASSVGLAGSYNEQFF
NA	TRBJ1-5	TRBV6-1	NA	TGTGCCAGCAGTGATTTCCGAACAGGGCTGAATCAGCCCCAGCATTTT	CASSDFRTGLNQPQHF
NA	TRBJ2-1	TRBV10-3	TRBD2	TGTGCCATCAGTGAGTTTACCCGGACTAGCGGGAAGCATGAGCAGTTCTTC	CAISEFTRTSGKHEQFF
NA	TRBJ2-7	TRBV6-6	NA	TGTGCCAGCAGTTACCAAGTTGGGACTGGCTACGAGCAGTACTTC	CASSYQVGTGYEQYF
NA	TRBJ2-7	TRBV27	NA	TGTGCCAGCAGTTTCACAGGGCAAGAGCAGTACTTC	CASSFTGQEQYF
NA	TRBJ2-5	TRBV13	NA	TGTGCCAGCAGTACATTGGGGGGAGAGACCCAGTACTTC	CASSTLGGETQYF
once	TRBJ2-1	TRBV28	TRBD2	TGTGCCAGCAGTTTAGTGGTACTAGCGGGAGCTCATGAGCAGTTCTTC	CASSLVVLAGAHEQFF
NA	TRBJ2-7	TRBV7-8	TRBD1	TGTGCCAGCAGCTTAGAGGGACAGGTCTCCTACGAGCAGTACTTC	CASSLEGQVSYEQYF
NA	TRBJ2-4	TRBV9	TRBD1	TGTGCCAGCAGCTTGGGACAGGGGTCCAAAAACATTCAGTACTTC	CASSLGQGSKNIQYF
NA	TRBJ2-7	TRBV7-9	NA	TGTGCCAGCAGCACCCTGACACCCGAGCAGTACTTC	CASSTLTPEQYF
medium-sized	TRBJ1-1	TRBV19	TRBD1	TGTGCCAGTAGGACAAAACCGGACAGGGGGTTCACTGAAGCTTTCTTT	CASRTKPDRGFTEAFF
once	TRBJ2-7	TRBV4-1	TRBD2	TGCGCCAGCAGCCAAACGGGACTAGCGGACACCTACGAGCAGTACTTC	CASSQTGLADTYEQYF
few	TRBJ2-2	TRBV15	TRBD1	TGTGCCACCAGCAGGGGACAGGGGGCGGACACCGGGGAGCTGTTTTTT	CATSRGQGADTGELFF
NA	TRBJ1-1	TRBV4-3	TRBD1	TGCGCCAGCAGCCGGGGCACGGGGACAGGGGCTTCGATGAACACTGAAGCTTTCTTT	CASSRGTGTGASMNTEAFF
NA	TRBJ2-5	TRBV9	TRBD2	TGTGCCAGCAGCGTAGAAGCGGGGGTCCAAGAGACCCAGTACTTC	CASSVEAGVQETQYF
NA	TRBJ1-6	TRBV7-9	NA	TGTGCCAGCAGCACGACAGTATATAATTCACCCCTCCACTTT	CASSTTVYNSPLHF
NA	TRBJ1-1	TRBV5-1	TRBD1	TGCGCCAGCAGCCCGGGACAGCCCACTGAAGCTTTCTTT	CASSPGQPTEAFF
NA	TRBJ2-5	TRBV4-2	TRBD2	TGTGCCAGCAGCCAAGATGGAGCGGGGGGGCCTGTAGAGACCCAGTACTTC	CASSQDGAGGPVETQYF
NA	TRBJ2-7	TRBV18	TRBD1	TGTGCCAGCTCACTCAACAGTCTCGGGACAGGGCTACGTTCAGCCTACGAGCAGTACTTC	CASSLNSLGTGLRSAYEQYF
NA	TRBJ2-2	TRBV6-1	TRBD2	TGTGCCAGCAGTGACGGGCGGGAGACCGGGGAGCTGTTTTTT	CASSDGRETGELFF
NA	TRBJ2-7	TRBV19	TRBD1	TGTGCCAGTAGTATAGGGGGGACAGGACGGCGTCTCGAGCAGTACTTC	CASSIGGTGRRLEQYF
NA	TRBJ2-2	TRBV7-9	TRBD1	TGTGCCAGCAGCGGACAGGGGAACACCGGGGAGCTGTTTTTT	CASSGQGNTGELFF